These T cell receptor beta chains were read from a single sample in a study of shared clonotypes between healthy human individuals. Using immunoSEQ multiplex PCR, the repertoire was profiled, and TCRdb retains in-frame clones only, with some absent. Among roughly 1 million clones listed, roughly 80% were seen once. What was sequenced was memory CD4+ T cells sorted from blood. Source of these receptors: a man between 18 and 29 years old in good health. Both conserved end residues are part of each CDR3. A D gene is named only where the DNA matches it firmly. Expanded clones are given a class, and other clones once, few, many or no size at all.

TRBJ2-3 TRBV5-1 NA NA TGCGCCAGCAGCACTGACGCGGGCCTGGATACGCAGTATTTT CASSTDAGLDTQYF
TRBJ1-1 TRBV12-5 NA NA TGTGCTAGTGGTCCCCTGGCGGGGAACACTGAAGCTTTCTTT CASGPLAGNTEAFF
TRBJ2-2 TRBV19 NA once TGTGCCAGTAGTATAGTCGGGCTCGGGGAGCTGTTTTTT CASSIVGLGELFF
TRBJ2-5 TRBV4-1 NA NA TGCGCCAGCAGCCAAGGTACAGGGTACGGGACCCAGTACTTC CASSQGTGYGTQYF
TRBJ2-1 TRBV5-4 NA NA TGTGCCAGCACCTTTTCGGTGGGGGAGGTTTACAATGAGCAGTTCTTC CASTFSVGEVYNEQFF
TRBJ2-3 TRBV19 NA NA TGTGCCAGTCGGCCGGGCGGTAGAACAGATACGCAGTATTTT CASRPGGRTDTQYF
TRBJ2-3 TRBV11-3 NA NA TGTGCCAGCAGCTTAGCCAGAGGGGGACCGGCAGATACGCAGTATTTT CASSLARGGPADTQYF
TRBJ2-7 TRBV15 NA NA TGTGCCACCAGCAGAGATGGGCGGGAGCAGTACTTC CATSRDGREQYF
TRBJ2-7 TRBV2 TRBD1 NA TGTGCCAGCGGACAGGGGGGCCAGACCTACGAGCAGTACTTC CASGQGGQTYEQYF
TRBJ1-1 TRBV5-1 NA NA TGCGCCAGCAGTCCCTTTATGAACACTGAAGCTTTCTTT CASSPFMNTEAFF
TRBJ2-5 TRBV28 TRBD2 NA TGTGCCAGCATGGGCGGGGGGCAAGAGACCCAGTACTTC CASMGGGQETQYF
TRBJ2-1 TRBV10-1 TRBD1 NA TGCGCCAGCAGTGAGAGCGGAGACAGGGGGCTCAATGAGCAGTTCTTC CASSESGDRGLNEQFF
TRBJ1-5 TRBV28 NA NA TGTGCCAGCAGTCCTCCCGAGGGGTCCAATCAGCCCCAGCATTTT CASSPPEGSNQPQHF
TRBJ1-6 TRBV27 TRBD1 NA TGTGCCAGCAGGGGGCCGACAGGGGAGAATTCACCCCTCCACTTT CASRGPTGENSPLHF
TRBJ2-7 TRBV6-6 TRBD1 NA TGTGCCAGCAGGGGGACAGTCCCCTCCTACGAGCAGTACTTC CASRGTVPSYEQYF
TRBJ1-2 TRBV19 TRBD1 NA TGTGCCTCATACCGGGACAGACTCTTCTTC CASYRDRLFF
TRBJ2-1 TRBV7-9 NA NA TGTGCCAGCAGCGCCCGTACTAGTTTTGAGCAGTTCTTC CASSARTSFEQFF
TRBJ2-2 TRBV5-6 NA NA TGTGCCAGCAGCTTCCAGTTCTATGACACCGGGGAGCTGTTTTTT CASSFQFYDTGELFF
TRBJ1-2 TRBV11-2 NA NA TGTGCCAGCAGCCCTAGAACAGGGAATGGATATGGCTACACCTTC CASSPRTGNGYGYTF
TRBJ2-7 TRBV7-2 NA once TGTGCCAGCAGCTTAGTAGCGGCTGGGGGTTCCTACGAGCAGTACTTC CASSLVAAGGSYEQYF
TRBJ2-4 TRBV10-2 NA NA TGCGCCAGCAGGCGGGACAGCAAAGAACACATTCAGTACTTC CASRRDSKEHIQYF
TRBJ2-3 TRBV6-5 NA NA TGTGCCAGCAGTGCACAGGGAATGAGCACAGATACGCAGTATTTT CASSAQGMSTDTQYF
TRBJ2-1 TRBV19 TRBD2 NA TGTGCCAGTAGTATGGGACTACCTAGCCCCCACAATGAGCAGTTCTTC CASSMGLPSPHNEQFF
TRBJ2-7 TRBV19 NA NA TGTGCCAGTTCTGACCCGACACGGCGCGGGTACGAGCAGTACTTC CASSDPTRRGYEQYF
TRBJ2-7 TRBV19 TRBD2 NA TGTGCCAGTAGTATGAGTCGGGGGGCCTACGAGCAGTACTTC CASSMSRGAYEQYF
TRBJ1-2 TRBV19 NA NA TGTGCCACCAGTTCCTGGAGGGACACCATACACTATGGCTACACCTTC CATSSWRDTIHYGYTF
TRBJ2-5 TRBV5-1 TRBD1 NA TGCGCCAGCAGCTTATCCGGGACAGGGGCCCAAACCCAGTACTTC CASSLSGTGAQTQYF
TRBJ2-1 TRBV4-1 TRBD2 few TGCGCCAGCAGCCGATTCGAACTAGCGGGGGACAATGAGCAGTTCTTC CASSRFELAGDNEQFF
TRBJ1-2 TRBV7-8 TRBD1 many TGTGCCAGCAGCCGCCGGGACAGGGGGGATAACTATGGCTACACCTTC CASSRRDRGDNYGYTF
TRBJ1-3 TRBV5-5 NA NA TGTGCCAGCAGCTTGGCCGGTGCAGGGGCTGGAAACACCATATATTTT CASSLAGAGAGNTIYF
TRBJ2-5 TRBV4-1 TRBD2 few TGCGCCAGCAGCCACTTAGCGGGGGGGCAAGAGACCCAGTACTTC CASSHLAGGQETQYF
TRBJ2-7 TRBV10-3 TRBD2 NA TGTGCCATCAGCGAACCGGGACTAGTCTACGAGCAGTACTTC CAISEPGLVYEQYF
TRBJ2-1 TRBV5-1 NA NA TGCGCCAGCAGCTTGGGTTCGGAGAGCTCCTACAATGAGCAGTTCTTC CASSLGSESSYNEQFF
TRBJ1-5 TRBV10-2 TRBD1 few TGCGCCAGCAGTCCGGACAGGGGCAATCAGCCCCAGCATTTT CASSPDRGNQPQHF
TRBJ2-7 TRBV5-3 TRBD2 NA TGTGCCAGAAGCCCGGGACTAGCGGGAGGAATCTACGAGCAGTACTTC CARSPGLAGGIYEQYF
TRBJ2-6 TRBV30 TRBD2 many TGTGCCTGGAGTGTACGGGCTAGCGGGAGACTATCCGGGGCCAACGTCCTGACTTTC CAWSVRASGRLSGANVLTF
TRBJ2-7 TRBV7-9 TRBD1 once TGTGCCAGCAGCATAGGACAGGGGGTCCACGAGCAGTACTTC CASSIGQGVHEQYF
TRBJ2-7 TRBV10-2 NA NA TGCGCCAGCAGTGACCCAAGACAAGGCCCCGTAGTATACCCCTACGAGCAGTACTTC CASSDPRQGPVVYPYEQYF
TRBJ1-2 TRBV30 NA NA TGTGCCTGGATCCCCGGGCCGATTGCTAACTATGGCTACACCTTC CAWIPGPIANYGYTF
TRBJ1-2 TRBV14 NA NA TGTGCCAGCAGCCAAGATCCGGGACGGAACTATGGCTACACCTTC CASSQDPGRNYGYTF
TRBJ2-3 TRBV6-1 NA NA TGTGCCAGCATCCGGGCCCCCGGGCCCCCAGATACGCAGTATTTT CASIRAPGPPDTQYF
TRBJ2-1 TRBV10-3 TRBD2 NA TGTGCCATCAGTGAGTCGAGGCTAGCGGGGGGTTACAATGAGCAGTTCTTC CAISESRLAGGYNEQFF